Only a few counts were recorded for the clone carrying this T cell receptor (beta chain). Under the authors' procedure: By means of reference gene primer amplification, nucleated cell counts were estimated. Generated by immunoSEQ multiplex PCR, the TCRdb table keeps only in-frame clones and is missing some. V, J and clone size are those of that table, while D and trimming were read from the DNA. The sample yields 130,000 or so clones, 88% seen once. The data were taken from a study of blood T cell repertoires in COVID-19. Turning to the study itself: The samples span acute and convalescent COVID-19 from the United States, Italy and Spain. PBMCs, B-cell-depleted T cells, or T cells provided the cDNA or gDNA that made up the material.

The CDR3 is 16 residues long. Germline CDR1 reads MNHNS; CDR2 reads SASEGT. The V gene lost 4 bases and the J gene lost 3 bases, with 15 bases spanning the gap. This chain joins TRBV6-1 and TRBJ1-4; D not resolved. The sample consisted of peripheral blood. The TCR sequence derives from a human donor in a cohort sampled during active COVID-19. The CDR3 spells CASSVGGYLSNEKLFF. CDR3 DNA sequence: TGTGCCAGCAGTGTTGGCGGATACCTTTCTAATGAAAAACTGTTTTTT.